This T cell receptor beta chain comes out of a study of vaccination effects on CD4 cells after COVID-19. Looking at the study overall: Every participant took two doses of the BNT162b2 or mRNA-1273 vaccine. Findings of the study overall: From healthy vaccinees, only 1 of 255 vaccine-induced clones also reacted to common cold coronaviruses.

Of note for this clone: Its antigen is undetermined.

The CDR3 is 14 residues long. Germline CDR1 and CDR2: SGHNT and YYREEE (reference sequence). The J segment lost 3 bases and the V segment lost 3 bases, leaving 3 bases of the junction unmatched. Before sequencing took place, the ViraFEST assay used viral peptide pools to expand antigen-specific CD4+ T cells. Cultured cells yielded isolated CD4+ T cells after around 10 days. Nucleocapsid antibodies were negative in the vaccine recipients, who had never had SARS-CoV-2 infection. Wells of more than 1.5 million PBMC each were grown with about 9.8 IU/ml IL-2 and 9 to 10 ug/ml peptides. Both day 3 and day 7 saw half the medium replaced with IL-2 medium. Sequenced by immunoSEQ multiplex PCR; TCRdb stores in-frame clones only, minus some. The table includes 20,000 to 25,000 clones, approximately 70% detected once.

V gene TRBV5-4 combines with J gene TRBJ2-5; 9 bases map to TRBD2. Sequences were derived from CD4+ T cells from PBMCs cultured with HCoV-NL63 spike peptides, sampled before COVID-19 vaccination. The receptor was derived from a human donor who received a COVID-19 vaccine. CDR3 nucleotide sequence: TGTGCCAGCAGCTCCCAGCGGGGGGAAGAGACCCAGTACTTC. It is translated as CASSSQRGEETQYF.